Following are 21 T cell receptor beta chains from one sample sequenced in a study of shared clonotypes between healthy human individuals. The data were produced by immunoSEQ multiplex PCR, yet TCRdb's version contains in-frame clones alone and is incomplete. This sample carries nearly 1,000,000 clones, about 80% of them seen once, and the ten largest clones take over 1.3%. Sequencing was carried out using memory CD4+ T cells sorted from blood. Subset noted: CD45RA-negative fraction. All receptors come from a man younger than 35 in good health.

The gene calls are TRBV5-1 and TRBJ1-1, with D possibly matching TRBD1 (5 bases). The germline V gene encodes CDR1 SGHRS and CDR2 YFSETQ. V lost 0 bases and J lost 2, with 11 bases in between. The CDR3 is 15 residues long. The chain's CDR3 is CASSLATASNTEAFF. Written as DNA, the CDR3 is TGCGCCAGCAGCTTGGCGACAGCGAGTAACACTGAAGCTTTCTTT.

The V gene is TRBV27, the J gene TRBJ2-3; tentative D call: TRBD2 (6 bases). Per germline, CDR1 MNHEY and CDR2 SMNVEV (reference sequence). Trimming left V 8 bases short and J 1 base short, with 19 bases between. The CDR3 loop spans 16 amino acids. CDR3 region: CASGPGRATGTDTQYF. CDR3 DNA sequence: TGTGCCAGCGGGCCCGGGAGAGCGACGGGCACAGATACGCAGTATTTT.

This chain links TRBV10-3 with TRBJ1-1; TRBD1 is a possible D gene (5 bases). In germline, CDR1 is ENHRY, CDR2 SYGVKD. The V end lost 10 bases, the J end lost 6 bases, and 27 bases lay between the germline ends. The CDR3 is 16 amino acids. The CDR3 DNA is TGTGCCACCGCCGGGGACCCCAACGGGGCTACCGCTGAAGCTTTCTTT. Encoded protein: CATAGDPNGATAEAFF.

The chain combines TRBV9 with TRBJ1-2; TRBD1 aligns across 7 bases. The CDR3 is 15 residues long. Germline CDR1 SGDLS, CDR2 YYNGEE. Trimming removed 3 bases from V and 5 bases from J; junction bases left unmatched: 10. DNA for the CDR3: TGTGCCAGCAGCGAACAGGACAGGACGTCGTATGGCTACACCTTC. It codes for CASSEQDRTSYGYTF.

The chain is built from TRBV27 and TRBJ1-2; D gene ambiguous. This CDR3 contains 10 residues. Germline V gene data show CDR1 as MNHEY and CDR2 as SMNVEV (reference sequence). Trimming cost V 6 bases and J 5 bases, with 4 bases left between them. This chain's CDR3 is CASSLYGYTF. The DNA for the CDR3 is TGTGCCAGCAGCCTGTATGGCTACACCTTC.

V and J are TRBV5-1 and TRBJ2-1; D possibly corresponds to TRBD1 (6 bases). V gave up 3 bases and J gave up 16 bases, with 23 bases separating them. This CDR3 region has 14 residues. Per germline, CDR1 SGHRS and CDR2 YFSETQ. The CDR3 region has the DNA TGCGCCAGCAGCTCCCTCACTGAGACAGGCGGCCAATTCTTC. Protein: CASSSLTETGGQFF. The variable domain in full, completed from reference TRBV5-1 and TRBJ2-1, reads KAGVTQTPRYLIKTRGQQVTLSCSPISGHRSVSWYQQTPGQGLQFLFEYFSETQRNKGNFPGRFSGRQFSNSRSEMNVSTLELGDSALYLCASSSLTETGGQFFGPGTRLTVL.

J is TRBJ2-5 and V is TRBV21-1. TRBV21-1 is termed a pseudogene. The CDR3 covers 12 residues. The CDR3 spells CASMVLGETQYF. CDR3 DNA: TGTGCCAGCATGGTGCTGGGGGAGACCCAGTACTTC.

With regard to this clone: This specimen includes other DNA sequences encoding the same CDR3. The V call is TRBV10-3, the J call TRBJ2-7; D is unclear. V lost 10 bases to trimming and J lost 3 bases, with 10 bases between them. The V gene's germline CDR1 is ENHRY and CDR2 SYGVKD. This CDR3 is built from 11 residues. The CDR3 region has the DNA TGTGCCACTGGGTCCGGCTACGAGCAGTACTTC. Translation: CATGSGYEQYF.

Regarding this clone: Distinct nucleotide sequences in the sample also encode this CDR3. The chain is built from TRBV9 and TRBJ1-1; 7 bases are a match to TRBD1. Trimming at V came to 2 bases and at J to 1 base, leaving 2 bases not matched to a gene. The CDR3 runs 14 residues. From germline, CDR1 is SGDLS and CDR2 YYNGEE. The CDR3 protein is CASSVGQTNTEAFF. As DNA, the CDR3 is TGTGCCAGCAGCGTGGGACAGACGAACACTGAAGCTTTCTTT.

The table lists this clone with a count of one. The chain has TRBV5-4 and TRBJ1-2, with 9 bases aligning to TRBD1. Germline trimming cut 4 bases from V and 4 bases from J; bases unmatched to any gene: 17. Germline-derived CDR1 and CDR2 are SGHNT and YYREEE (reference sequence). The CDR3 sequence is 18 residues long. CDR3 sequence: CASSPGTGMLIGFYGYTF. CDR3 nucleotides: TGTGCCAGCAGCCCCGGGACAGGGATGTTAATAGGGTTCTATGGCTACACCTTC.

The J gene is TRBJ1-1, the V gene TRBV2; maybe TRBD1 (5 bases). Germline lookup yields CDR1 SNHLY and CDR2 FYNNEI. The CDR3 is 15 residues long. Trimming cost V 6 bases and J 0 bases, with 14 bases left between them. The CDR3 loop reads CASSISGRMNTEAFF. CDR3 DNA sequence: TGTGCCAGCAGCATATCAGGGCGAATGAACACTGAAGCTTTCTTT.

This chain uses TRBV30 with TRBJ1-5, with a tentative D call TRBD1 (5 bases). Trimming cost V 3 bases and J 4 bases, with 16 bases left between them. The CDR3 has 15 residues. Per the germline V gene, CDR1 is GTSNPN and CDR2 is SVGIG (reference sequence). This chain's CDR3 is CAWSPGLFQNQPQHF. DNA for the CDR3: TGTGCCTGGAGCCCGGGGCTCTTTCAAAATCAGCCCCAGCATTTT.

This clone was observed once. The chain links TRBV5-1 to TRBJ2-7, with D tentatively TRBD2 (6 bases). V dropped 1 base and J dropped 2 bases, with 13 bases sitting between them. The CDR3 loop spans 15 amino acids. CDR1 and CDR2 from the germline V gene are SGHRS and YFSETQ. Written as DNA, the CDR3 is TGCGCCAGCAGCTTGAATGAAGGAGGGACCTACGAGCAGTACTTC. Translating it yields CASSLNEGGTYEQYF.

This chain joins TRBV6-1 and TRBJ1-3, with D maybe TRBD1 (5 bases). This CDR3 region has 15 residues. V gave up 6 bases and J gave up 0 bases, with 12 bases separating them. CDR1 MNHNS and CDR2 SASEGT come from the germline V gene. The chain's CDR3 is CASRAGPSSGNTIYF. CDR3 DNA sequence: TGTGCCAGCAGGGCAGGGCCTAGCTCTGGAAACACCATATATTTT.

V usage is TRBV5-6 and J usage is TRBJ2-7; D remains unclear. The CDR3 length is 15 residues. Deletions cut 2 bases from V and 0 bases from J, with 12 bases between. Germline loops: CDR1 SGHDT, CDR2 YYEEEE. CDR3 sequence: CASSFNVKLSYEQYF. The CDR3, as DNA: TGTGCCAGCAGCTTTAACGTTAAACTCTCCTACGAGCAGTACTTC.

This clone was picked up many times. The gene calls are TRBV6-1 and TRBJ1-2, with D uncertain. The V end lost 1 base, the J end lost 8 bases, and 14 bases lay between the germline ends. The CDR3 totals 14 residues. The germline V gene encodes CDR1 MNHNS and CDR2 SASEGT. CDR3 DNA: TGTGCCAGCAGTGAAGACGTCCGTTCGAGGGGCTACACCTTC. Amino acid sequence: CASSEDVRSRGYTF.

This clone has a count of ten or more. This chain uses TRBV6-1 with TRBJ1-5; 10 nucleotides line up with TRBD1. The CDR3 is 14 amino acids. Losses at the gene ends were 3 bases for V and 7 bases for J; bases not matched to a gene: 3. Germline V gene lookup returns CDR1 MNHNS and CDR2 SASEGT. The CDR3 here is CASSETGGIQPQHF. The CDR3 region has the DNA TGTGCCAGCAGTGAGACAGGGGGCATCCAGCCCCAGCATTTT.

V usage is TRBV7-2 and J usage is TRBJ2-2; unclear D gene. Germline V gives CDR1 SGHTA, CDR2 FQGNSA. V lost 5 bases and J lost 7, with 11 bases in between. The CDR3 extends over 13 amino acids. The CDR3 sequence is CASSLMRGGELFF. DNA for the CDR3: TGTGCCAGCAGCCTAATGCGTGGCGGGGAGCTGTTTTTT.

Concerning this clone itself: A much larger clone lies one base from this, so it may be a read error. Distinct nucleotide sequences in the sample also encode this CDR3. Here the CDR3 reads CASSLGDSQETQYF. In nucleotides, the CDR3 is TGCGCCAGCAGCTTGGGCGACAGCCAAGAGACCCAGTACTTC. The chain uses TRBV5-1 and TRBJ2-5, with a tentative D call TRBD1 (5 bases). The V gene lost 0 bases and the J gene lost 1 base, with 7 bases spanning the gap. This CDR3 is built from 14 residues. Germline CDR1 reads SGHRS; CDR2 reads YFSETQ.

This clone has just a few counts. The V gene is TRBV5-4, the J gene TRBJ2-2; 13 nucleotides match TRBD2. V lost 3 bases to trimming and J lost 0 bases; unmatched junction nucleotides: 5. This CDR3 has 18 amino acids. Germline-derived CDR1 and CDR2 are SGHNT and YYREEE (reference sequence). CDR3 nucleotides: TGTGCCAGCAGCTCGAGGACTAGCGGGAGATCGAACACCGGGGAGCTGTTTTTT. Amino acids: CASSSRTSGRSNTGELFF.

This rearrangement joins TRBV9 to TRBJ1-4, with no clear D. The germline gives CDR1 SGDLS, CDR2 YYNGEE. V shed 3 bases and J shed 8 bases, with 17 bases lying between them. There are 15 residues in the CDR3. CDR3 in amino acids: CASSGAGLAKEKLFF. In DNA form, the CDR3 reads TGTGCCAGCAGCGGCGCCGGTCTCGCAAAGGAAAAACTGTTTTTT.